This T cell receptor (beta chain) came from a study of blood T cell repertoires in COVID-19. Study summary: The samples span acute and convalescent COVID-19 from the United States, Italy and Spain. Sample material is recorded as cDNA or gDNA derived from T cells, B-cell-depleted T cells, or PBMCs.

The authors' processing: Reference gene primer amplification yielded estimated nucleated cell counts. The protocol was immunoSEQ multiplex PCR, while the TCRdb copy is restricted to in-frame clones and leaves out a portion. The V and J calls and the clone size are those of that table, but D and trimming were determined from the DNA. The table includes about 250,000 clones, about 83% detected once. Sequencing used peripheral blood. This TCR was sampled from a man aged 35 to 55 with active or convalescent COVID-19.

The CDR3 here is CASSLGTVDSPLHF. The CDR3 DNA reads TGTGCCAGCAGCTTAGGGACAGTGGATTCACCCCTCCACTTT. The chain uses TRBV7-9 and TRBJ1-6, with a possible D match to TRBD1 (6 bases). Germline V gene lookup returns CDR1 SEHNR and CDR2 FQNEAQ (reference sequence). The length of the CDR3 is 14 residues. Trimming shortened V by 1 base and J by 8 bases, and 9 bases separated the two germline ends.